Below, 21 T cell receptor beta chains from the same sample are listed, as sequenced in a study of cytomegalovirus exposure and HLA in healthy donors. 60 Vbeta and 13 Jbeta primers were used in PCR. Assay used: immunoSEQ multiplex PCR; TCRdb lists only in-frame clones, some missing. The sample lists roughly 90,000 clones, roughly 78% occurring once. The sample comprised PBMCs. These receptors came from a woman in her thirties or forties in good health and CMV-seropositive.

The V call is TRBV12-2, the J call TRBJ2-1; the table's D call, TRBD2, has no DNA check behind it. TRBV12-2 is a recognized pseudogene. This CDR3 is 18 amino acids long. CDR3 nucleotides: TGTGCAAGTCGCTTTTCTAGCGGGAGTCTTTGCGCCTACAATGAGCAGTTCTTC. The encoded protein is CASRFSSGSLCAYNEQFF.

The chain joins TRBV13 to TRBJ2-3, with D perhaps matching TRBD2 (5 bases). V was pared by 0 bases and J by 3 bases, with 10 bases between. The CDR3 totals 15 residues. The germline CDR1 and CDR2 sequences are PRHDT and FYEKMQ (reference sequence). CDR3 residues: CASSLGLGETDTQYF. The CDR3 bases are TGTGCCAGCAGCTTAGGCCTCGGGGAAACAGATACGCAGTATTTT.

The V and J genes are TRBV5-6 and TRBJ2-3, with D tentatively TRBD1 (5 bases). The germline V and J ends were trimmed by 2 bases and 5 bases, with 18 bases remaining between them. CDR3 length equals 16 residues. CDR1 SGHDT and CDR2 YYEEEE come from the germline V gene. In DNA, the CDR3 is TGTGCCAGCAGCTTCAGGGCGGTGGCGCATGTAGATACGCAGTATTTT. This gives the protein CASSFRAVAHVDTQYF.

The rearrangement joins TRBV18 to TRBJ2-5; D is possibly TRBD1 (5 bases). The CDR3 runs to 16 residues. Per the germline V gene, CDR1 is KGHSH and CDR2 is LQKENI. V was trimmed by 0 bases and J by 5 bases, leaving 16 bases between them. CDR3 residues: CASSPPWQGSTETQYF. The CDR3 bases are TGTGCCAGCTCACCACCGTGGCAGGGTTCAACGGAGACCCAGTACTTC.

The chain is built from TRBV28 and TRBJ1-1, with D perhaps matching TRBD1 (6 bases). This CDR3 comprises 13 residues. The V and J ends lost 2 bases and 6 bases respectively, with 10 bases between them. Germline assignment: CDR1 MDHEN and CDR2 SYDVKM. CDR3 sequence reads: CASSLLQGSEAFF. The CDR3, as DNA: TGTGCCAGCAGTTTACTACAGGGTTCTGAAGCTTTCTTT. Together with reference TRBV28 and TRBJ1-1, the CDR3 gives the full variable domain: DVKVTQSSRYLVKRTGEKVFLECVQDMDHENMFWYRQDPGLGLRLIYFSYDVKMKEKGDIPEGYSVSREKKERFSLILESASTNQTSMYLCASSLLQGSEAFFGQGTRLTVV.

CDR3 sequence: CASSSVFGQEPYEQYF. The CDR3 DNA reads as TGTGCCAGCAGCTCGGTGTTCGGACAGGAGCCCTACGAGCAGTACTTC. The chain recombines TRBV5-6 with TRBJ2-7; TRBD1 matches 7 bases. Losses at the gene ends were 3 bases for V and 2 bases for J; bases not matched to a gene: 11. From germline, CDR1 is SGHDT and CDR2 YYEEEE. The CDR3 runs to 16 residues. The full variable domain, completed using reference TRBV5-6 and TRBJ2-7, is DAGVTQSPTHLIKTRGQQVTLRCSPKSGHDTVSWYQQALGQGPQFIFQYYEEEERQRGNFPDRFSGHQFPNYSSELNVNALLLGDSALYLCASSSVFGQEPYEQYFGPGTRLTVT.

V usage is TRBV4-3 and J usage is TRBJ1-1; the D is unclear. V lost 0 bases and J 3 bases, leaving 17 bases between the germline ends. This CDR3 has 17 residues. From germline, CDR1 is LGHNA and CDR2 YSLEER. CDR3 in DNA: TGCGCCAGCAGCCAAGACGCCCCACAATATTCAGACACTGAAGCTTTCTTT. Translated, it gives CASSQDAPQYSDTEAFF.

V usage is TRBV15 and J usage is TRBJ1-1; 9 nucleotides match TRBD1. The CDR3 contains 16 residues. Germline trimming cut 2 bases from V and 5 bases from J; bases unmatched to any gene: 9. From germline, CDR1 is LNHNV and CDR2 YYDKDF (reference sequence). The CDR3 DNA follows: TGTGCCACCAGCAGAATCCGGGACAGGGAAAAAACTGAAGCTTTCTTT. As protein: CATSRIRDREKTEAFF. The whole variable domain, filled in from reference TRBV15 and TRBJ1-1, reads DAMVIQNPRYQVTQFGKPVTLSCSQTLNHNVMYWYQQKSSQAPKLLFHYYDKDFNNEADTPDNFQSRRPNTSFCFLDIRSPGLGDTAMYLCATSRIRDREKTEAFFGQGTRLTVV.

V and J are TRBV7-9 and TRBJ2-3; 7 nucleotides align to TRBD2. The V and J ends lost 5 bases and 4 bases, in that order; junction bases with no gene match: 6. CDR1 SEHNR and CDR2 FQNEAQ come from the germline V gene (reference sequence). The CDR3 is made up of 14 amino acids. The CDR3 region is CASSQGLPADTQYF. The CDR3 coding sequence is TGTGCCAGCAGCCAGGGACTACCAGCAGATACGCAGTATTTT. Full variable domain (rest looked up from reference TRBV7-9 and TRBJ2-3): DTGVSQNPRHKITKRGQNVTFRCDPISEHNRLYWYRQTLGQGPEFLTYFQNEAQLEKSRLLSDRFSAERPKGSFSTLEIQRTEQGDSAMYLCASSQGLPADTQYFGPGTRLTVL.

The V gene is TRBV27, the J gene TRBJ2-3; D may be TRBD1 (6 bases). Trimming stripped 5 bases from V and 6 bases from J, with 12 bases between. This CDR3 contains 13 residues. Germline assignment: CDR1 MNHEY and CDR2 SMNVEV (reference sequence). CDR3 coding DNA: TGTGCCAGCAGTCCCCAGGGGTCGGATACGCAGTATTTT. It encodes CASSPQGSDTQYF.

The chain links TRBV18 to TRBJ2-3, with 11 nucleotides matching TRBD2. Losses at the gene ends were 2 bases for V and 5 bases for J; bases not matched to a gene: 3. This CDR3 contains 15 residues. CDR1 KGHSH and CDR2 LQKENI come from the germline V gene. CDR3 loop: CASSPRTSGLDTQYF. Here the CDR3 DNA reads TGTGCCAGCTCACCAAGGACTAGCGGGCTAGATACGCAGTATTTT.

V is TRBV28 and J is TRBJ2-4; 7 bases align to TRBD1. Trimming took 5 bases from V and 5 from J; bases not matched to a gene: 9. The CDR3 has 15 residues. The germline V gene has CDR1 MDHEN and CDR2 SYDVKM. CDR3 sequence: CASSNEGTAQNIQYF. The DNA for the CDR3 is TGTGCCAGCAGTAATGAAGGGACAGCACAAAACATTCAGTACTTC.

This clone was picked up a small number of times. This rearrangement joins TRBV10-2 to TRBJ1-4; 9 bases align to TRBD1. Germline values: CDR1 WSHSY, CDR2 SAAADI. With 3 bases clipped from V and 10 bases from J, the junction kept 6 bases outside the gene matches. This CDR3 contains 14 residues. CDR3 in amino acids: CASSEGTGKGKLFF. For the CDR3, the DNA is TGCGCCAGCAGTGAAGGGACAGGGAAAGGAAAACTGTTTTTT.

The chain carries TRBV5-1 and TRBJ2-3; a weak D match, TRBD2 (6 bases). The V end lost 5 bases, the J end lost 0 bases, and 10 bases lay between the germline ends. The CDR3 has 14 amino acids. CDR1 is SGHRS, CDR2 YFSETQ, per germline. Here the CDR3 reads CASREGPSTDTQYF. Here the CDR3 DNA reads TGCGCCAGCAGGGAGGGACCGAGCACAGATACGCAGTATTTT.

The CDR3 region has the DNA TGCGCCAGCAGCTCATCACTAGCGGGAGGTGCAGATACGCAGTATTTT. It specifies CASSSSLAGGADTQYF. The chain joins TRBV5-1 to TRBJ2-3; 12 bases agree with TRBD2. The CDR3 runs to 16 residues. J gave up 4 bases and V 3 bases, and 6 bases lay outside the gene matches. Germline CDR1 SGHRS, CDR2 YFSETQ.

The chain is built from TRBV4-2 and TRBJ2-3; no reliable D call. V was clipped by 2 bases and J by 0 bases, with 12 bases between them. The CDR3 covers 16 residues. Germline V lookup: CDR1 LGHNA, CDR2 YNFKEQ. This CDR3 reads CASSQTTPDSTDTQYF. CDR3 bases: TGTGCCAGCAGCCAAACCACTCCTGATAGCACAGATACGCAGTATTTT.

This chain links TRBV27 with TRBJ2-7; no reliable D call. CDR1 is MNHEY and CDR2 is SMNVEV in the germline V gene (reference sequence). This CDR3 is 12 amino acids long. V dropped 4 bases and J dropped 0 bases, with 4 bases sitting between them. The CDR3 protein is CASSSLSYEQYF. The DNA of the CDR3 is TGTGCCAGCAGTTCCCTCTCCTACGAGCAGTACTTC.

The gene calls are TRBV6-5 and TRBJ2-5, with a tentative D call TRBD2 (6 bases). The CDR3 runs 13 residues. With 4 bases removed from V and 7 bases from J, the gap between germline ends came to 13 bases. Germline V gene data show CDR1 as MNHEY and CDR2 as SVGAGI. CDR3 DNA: TGTGCCAGCAGTTTCTCCGACGGGGGGACCCAGTACTTC. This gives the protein CASSFSDGGTQYF.

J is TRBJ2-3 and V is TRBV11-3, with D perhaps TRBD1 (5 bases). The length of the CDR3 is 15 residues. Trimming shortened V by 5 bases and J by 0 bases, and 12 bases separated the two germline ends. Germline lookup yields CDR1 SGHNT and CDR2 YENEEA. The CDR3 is CASSQEGASTDTQYF. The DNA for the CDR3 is TGTGCCAGCAGCCAGGAAGGGGCTAGCACAGATACGCAGTATTTT.

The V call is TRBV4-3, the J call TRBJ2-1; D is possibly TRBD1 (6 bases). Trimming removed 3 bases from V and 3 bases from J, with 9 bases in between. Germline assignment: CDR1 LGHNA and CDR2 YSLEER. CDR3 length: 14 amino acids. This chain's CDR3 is CASSHTGFYNEQFF. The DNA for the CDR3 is TGCGCCAGCAGCCATACAGGGTTCTACAATGAGCAGTTCTTC.

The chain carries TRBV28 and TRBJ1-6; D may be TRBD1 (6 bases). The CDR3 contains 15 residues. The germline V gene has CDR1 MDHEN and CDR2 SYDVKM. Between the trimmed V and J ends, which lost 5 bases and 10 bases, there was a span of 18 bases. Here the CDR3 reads CASSARWGGRSPLHF. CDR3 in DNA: TGTGCCAGCAGTGCCCGTTGGGGGGGCCGCTCACCCCTCCACTTT.